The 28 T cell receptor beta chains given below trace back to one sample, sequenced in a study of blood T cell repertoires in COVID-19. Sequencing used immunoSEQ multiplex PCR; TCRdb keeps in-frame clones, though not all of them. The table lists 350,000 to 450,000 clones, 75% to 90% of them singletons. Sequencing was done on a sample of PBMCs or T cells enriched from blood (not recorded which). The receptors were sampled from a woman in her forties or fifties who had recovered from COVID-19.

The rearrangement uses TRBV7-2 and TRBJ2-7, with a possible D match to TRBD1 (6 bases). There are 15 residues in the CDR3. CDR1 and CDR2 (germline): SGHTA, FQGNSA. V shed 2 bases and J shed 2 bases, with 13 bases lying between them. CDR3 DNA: TGTGCCAGCAGCTTATTACAGGGCCGCACCTACGAGCAGTACTTC. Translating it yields CASSLLQGRTYEQYF.

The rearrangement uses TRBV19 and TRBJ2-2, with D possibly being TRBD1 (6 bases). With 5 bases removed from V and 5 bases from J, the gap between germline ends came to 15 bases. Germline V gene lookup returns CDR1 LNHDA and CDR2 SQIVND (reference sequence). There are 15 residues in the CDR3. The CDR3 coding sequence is TGTGCCAGTAGTCAAGACTACAGGGAAACCGGGGAGCTGTTTTTT. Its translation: CASSQDYRETGELFF. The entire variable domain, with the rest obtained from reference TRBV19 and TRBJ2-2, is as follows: DGGITQSPKYLFRKEGQNVTLSCEQNLNHDAMYWYRQDPGQGLRLIYYSQIVNDFQKGDIAEGYSVSREKKESFPLTVTSAQKNPTAFYLCASSQDYRETGELFFGEGSRLTVL.

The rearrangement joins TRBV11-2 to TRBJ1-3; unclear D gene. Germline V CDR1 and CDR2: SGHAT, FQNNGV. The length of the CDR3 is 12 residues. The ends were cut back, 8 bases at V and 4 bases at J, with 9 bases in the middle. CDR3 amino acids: CASHTRGNTIYF. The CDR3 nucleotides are TGTGCCAGCCACACCCGAGGAAACACCATATATTTT.

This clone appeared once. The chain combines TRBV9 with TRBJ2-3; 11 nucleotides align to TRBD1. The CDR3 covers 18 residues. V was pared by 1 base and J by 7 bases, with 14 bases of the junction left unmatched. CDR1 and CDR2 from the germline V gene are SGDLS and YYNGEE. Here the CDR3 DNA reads TGTGCCAGCAGCGTACACCCATACGGGACAGGGGGTGGGTATACGCAGTATTTT. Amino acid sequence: CASSVHPYGTGGGYTQYF.

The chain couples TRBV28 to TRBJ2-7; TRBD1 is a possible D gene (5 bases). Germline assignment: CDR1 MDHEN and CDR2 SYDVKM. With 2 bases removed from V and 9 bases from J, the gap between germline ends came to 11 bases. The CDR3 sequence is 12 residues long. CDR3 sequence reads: CASSLKGVGQYF. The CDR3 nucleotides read TGTGCCAGCAGTTTAAAAGGGGTGGGGCAGTACTTC.

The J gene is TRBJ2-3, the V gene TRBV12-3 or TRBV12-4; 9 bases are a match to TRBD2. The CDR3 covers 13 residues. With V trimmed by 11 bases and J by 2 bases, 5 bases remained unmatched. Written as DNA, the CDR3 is TGTGCCTCGAGGACTAGCGACACAGATACGCAGTATTTT. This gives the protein CASRTSDTDTQYF.

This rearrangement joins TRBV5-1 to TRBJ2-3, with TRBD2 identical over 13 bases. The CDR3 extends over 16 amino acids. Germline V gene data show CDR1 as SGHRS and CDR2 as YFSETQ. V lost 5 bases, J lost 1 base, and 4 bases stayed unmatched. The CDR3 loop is CASSAGLAGGTDTQYF. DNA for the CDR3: TGCGCCAGCAGTGCCGGACTAGCGGGGGGCACAGATACGCAGTATTTT. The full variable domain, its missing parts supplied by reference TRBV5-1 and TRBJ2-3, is KAGVTQTPRYLIKTRGQQVTLSCSPISGHRSVSWYQQTPGQGLQFLFEYFSETQRNKGNFPGRFSGRQFSNSRSEMNVSTLELGDSALYLCASSAGLAGGTDTQYFGPGTRLTVL.

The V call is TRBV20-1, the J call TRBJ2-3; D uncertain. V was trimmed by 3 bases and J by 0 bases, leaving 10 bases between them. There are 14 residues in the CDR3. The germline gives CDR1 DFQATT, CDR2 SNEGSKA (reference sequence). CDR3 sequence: CSASRPDSTDTQYF. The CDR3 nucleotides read TGCAGTGCTAGTCGCCCAGATAGCACAGATACGCAGTATTTT.

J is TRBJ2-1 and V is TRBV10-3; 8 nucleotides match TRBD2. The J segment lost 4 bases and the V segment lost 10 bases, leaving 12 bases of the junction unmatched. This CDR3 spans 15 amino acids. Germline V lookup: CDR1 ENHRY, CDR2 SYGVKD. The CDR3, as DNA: TGTGCCACCGGTAGTGCGGGAGGTGGGTACAATGAGCAGTTCTTC. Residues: CATGSAGGGYNEQFF.

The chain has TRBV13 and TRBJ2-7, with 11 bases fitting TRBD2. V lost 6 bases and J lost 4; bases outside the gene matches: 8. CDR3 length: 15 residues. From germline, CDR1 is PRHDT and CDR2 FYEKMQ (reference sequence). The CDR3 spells CASRRTGTSGYEQYF. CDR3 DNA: TGTGCCAGCAGGCGAACCGGGACTAGCGGATACGAGCAGTACTTC.

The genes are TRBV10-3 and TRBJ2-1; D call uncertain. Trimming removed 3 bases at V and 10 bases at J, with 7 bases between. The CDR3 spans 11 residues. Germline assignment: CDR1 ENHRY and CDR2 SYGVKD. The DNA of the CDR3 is TGTGCCATCAGTGAAGAGAAGGAGCAGTTCTTC. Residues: CAISEEKEQFF.

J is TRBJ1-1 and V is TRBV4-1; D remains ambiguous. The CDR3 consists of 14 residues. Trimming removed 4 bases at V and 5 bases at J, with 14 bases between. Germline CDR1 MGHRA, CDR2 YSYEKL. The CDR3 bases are TGCGCCAGCAGCCTGTCGACCGGGAGTACTGAAGCTTTCTTT. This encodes CASSLSTGSTEAFF.

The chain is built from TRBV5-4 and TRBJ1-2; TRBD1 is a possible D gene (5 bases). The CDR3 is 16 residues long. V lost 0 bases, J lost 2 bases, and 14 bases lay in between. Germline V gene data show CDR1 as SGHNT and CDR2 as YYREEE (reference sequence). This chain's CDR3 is CASSLDLGRGNYGYTF. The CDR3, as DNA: TGTGCCAGCAGCTTGGATCTGGGTAGGGGAAACTATGGCTACACCTTC.

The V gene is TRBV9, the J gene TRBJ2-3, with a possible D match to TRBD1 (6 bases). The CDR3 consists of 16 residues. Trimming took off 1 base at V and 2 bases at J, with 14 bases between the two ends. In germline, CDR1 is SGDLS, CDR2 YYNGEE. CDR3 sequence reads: CASSVLGRGSTDTQYF. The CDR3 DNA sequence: TGTGCCAGCAGCGTATTAGGCAGGGGTTCCACAGATACGCAGTATTTT.

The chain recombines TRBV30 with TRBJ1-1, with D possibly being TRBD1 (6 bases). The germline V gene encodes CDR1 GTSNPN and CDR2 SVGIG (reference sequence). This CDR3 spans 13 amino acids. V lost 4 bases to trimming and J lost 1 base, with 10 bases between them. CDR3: CAWNLGANTEAFF. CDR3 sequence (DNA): TGTGCCTGGAATTTGGGGGCGAACACTGAAGCTTTCTTT.

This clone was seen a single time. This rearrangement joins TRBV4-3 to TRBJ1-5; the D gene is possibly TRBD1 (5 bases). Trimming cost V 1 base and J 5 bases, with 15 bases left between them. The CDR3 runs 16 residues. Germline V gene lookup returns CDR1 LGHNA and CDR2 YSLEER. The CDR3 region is CASSQGLQALHQPQHF. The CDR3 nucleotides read TGCGCCAGCAGCCAAGGGCTACAGGCGCTCCATCAGCCCCAGCATTTT.

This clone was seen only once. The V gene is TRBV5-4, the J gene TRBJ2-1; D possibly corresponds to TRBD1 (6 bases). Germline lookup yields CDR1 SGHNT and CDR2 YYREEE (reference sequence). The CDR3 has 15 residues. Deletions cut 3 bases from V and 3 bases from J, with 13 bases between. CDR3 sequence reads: CASSSWTDLYNEQFF. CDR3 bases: TGTGCCAGCAGCTCTTGGACAGACCTCTACAATGAGCAGTTCTTC.

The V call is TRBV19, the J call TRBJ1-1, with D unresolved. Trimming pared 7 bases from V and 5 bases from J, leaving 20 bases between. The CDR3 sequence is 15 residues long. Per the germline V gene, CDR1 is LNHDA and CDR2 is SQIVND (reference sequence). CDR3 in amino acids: CASTPAGGLGTEAFF. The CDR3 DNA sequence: TGTGCCAGTACCCCGGCGGGAGGGCTTGGGACTGAAGCTTTCTTT.

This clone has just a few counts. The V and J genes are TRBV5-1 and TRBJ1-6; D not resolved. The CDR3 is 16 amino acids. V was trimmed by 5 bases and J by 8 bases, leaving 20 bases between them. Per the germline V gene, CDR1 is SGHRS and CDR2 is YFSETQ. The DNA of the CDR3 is TGCGCCAGCAGTCCCTCCGGGAGGAGGTTGGATTCACCCCTCCACTTT. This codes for CASSPSGRRLDSPLHF.

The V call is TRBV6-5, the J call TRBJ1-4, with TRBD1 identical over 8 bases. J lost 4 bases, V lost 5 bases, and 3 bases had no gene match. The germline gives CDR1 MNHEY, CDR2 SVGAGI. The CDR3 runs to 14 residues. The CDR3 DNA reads TGTGCCAGCAGTATGACAGGGGTTAATGAAAAACTGTTTTTT. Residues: CASSMTGVNEKLFF.

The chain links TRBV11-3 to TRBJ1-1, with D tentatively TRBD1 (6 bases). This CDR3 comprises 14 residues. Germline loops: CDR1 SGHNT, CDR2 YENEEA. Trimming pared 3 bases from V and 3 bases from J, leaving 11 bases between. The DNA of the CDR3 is TGTGCCAGCAGCTTTCGGGGGGCTGACACTGAAGCTTTCTTT. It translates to CASSFRGADTEAFF. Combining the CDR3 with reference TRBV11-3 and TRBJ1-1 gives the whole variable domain EAGVVQSPRYKIIEKKQPVAFWCNPISGHNTLYWYLQNLGQGPELLIRYENEEAVDDSQLPKDRFSAERLKGVDSTLKIQPAELGDSAVYLCASSFRGADTEAFFGQGTRLTVV.

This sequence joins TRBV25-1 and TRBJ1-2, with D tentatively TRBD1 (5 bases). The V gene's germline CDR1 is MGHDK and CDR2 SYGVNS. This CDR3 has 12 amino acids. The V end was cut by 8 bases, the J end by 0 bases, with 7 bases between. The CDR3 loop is CASAGTNYGYTF. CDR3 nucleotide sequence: TGTGCCAGCGCAGGGACTAACTATGGCTACACCTTC.

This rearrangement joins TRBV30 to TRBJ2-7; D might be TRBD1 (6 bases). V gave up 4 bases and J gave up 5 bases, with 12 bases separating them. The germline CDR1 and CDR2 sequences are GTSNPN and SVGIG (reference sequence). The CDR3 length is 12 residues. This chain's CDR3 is CAWTDGGDEQYF. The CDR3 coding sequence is TGTGCCTGGACCGATGGGGGCGACGAGCAGTACTTC. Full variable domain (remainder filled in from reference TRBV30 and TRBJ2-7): SQTIHQWPATLVQPVGSPLSLECTVEGTSNPNLYWYRQAAGRGLQLLFYSVGIGQISSEVPQNLSASRPQDRQFILSSKKLLLSDSGFYLCAWTDGGDEQYFGPGTRLTVT.

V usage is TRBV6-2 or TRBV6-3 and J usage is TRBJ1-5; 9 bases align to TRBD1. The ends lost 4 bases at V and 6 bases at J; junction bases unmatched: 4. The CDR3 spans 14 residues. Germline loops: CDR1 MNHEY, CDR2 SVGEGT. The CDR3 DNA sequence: TGTGCCAGCAGTTCCCGGGACAGGGCTCAGCCCCAGCATTTT. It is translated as CASSSRDRAQPQHF.

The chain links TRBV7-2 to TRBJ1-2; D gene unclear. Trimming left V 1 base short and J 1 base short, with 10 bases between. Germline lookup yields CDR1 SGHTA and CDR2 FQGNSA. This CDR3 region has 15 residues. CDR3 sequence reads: CASSLEDDNNYGYTF. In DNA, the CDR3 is TGTGCCAGCAGCTTAGAAGACGACAATAACTATGGCTACACCTTC.

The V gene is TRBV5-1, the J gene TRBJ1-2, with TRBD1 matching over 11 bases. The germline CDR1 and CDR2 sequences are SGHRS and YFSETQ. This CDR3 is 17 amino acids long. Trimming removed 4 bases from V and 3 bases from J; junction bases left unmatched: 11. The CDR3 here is CASSPGQGARAYYGYTF. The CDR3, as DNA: TGCGCCAGCAGCCCCGGACAGGGGGCGAGGGCTTACTATGGCTACACCTTC.

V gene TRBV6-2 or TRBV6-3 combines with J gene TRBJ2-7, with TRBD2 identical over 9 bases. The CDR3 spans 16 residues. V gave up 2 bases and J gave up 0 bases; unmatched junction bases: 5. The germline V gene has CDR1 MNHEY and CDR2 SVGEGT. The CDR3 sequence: CASSYRLAGTSYEQYF. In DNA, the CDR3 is TGTGCCAGCAGTTACCGGCTAGCGGGGACCTCCTACGAGCAGTACTTC.

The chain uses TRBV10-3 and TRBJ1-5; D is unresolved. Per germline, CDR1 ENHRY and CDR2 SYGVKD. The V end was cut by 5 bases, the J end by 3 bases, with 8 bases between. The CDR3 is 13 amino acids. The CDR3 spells CAISPDFNQPQHF. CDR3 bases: TGTGCCATCAGTCCGGACTTCAATCAGCCCCAGCATTTT.